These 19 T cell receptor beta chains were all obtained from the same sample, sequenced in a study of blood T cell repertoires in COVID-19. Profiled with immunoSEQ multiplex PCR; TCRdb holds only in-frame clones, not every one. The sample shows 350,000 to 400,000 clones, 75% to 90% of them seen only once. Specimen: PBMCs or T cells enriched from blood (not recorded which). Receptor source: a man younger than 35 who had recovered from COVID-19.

CDR3 loop: CASRARDRASIAHSPLHF. DNA of the CDR3: TGTGCCAGCCGCGCCCGGGACAGGGCCAGCATAGCCCATTCACCCCTCCACTTT. The chain has TRBV21-1 and TRBJ1-6; the DNA was not used to check the table's D call, TRBD1. TRBV21-1 is tagged as a pseudogene. The CDR3 sequence is 18 residues long.

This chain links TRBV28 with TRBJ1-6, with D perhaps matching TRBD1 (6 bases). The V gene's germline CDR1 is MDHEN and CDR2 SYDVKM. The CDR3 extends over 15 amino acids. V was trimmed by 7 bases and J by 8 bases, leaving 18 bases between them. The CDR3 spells CASTLGGGIDSPLHF. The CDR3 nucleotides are TGTGCCAGCACCCTGGGGGGGGGCATTGATTCACCCCTCCACTTT.

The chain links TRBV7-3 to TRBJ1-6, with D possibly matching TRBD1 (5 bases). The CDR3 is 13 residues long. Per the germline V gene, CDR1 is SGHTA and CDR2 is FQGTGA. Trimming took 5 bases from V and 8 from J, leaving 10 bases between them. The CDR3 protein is CASSGGIYSPLHF. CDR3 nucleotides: TGTGCCAGCAGCGGGGGGATCTATTCACCCCTCCACTTT.

The CDR3 protein is CASSLVAQGPNEKLFF. The CDR3 nucleotides read TGCGCCAGCAGCTTGGTTGCCCAGGGGCCTAATGAAAAACTGTTTTTT. The rearrangement joins TRBV5-1 to TRBJ1-4, with a weak D call TRBD1 (6 bases). Germline V gene sequence: CDR1 SGHRS, CDR2 YFSETQ. This CDR3 is built from 16 residues. V was pared by 0 bases and J by 3 bases, with 12 bases between.

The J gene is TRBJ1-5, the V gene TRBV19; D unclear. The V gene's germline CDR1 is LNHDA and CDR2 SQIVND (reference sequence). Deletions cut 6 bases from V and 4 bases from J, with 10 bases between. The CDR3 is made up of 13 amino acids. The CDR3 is CASSVRANQPQHF. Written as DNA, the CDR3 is TGTGCCAGTAGCGTGAGGGCTAATCAGCCCCAGCATTTT.

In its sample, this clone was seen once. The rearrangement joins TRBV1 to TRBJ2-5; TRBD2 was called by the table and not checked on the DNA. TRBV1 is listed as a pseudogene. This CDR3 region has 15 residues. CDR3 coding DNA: TGCACCAGCAGCCCGGCTAGCGGGGTCCAAGAGACCCAGTACTTC. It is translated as CTSSPASGVQETQYF.

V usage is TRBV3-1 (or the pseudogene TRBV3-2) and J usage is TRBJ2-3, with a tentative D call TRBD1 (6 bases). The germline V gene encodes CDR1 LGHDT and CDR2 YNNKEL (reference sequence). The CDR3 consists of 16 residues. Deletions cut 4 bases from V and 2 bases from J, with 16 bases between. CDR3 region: CASSLFRDIDTDTQYF. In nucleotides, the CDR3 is TGTGCCAGCAGCCTCTTCCGGGACATCGACACAGATACGCAGTATTTT.

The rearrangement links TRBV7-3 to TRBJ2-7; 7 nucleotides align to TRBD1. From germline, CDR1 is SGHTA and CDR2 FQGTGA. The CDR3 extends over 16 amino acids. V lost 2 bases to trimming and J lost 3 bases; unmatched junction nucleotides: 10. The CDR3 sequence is CASSLLRWTGLYEQYF. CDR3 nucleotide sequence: TGTGCCAGCAGCTTACTTCGCTGGACAGGACTCTACGAGCAGTACTTC.

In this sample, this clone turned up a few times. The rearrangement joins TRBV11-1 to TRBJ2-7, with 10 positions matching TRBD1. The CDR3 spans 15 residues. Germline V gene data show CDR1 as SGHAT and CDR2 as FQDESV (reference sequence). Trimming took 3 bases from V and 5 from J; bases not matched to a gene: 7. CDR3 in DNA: TGTGCCAGCAGCTTGTGGACAGGGGGTAATCACGAGCAGTACTTC. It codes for CASSLWTGGNHEQYF.

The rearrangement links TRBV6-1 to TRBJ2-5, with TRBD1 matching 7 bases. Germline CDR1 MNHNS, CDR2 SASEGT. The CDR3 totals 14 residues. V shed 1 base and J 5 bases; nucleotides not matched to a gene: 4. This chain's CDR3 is CASSEGRGRETQYF. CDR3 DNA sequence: TGTGCCAGCAGTGAAGGAAGGGGGCGGGAGACCCAGTACTTC.

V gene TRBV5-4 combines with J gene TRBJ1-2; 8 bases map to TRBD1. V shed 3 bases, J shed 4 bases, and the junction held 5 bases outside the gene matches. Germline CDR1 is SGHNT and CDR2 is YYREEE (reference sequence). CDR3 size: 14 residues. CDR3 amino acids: CASSSQGASYGYTF. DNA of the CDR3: TGTGCCAGCAGCTCCCAGGGGGCCAGCTATGGCTACACCTTC.

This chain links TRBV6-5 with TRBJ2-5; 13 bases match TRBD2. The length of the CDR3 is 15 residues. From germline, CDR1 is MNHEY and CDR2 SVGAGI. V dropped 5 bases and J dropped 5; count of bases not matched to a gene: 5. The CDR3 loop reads CASSRTSGSLETQYF. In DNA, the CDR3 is TGTGCCAGCAGTCGGACTAGCGGGAGTTTGGAGACCCAGTACTTC.

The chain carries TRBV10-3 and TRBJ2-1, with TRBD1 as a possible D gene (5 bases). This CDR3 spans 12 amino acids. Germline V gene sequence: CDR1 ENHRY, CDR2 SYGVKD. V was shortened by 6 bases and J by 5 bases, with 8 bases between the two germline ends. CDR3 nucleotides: TGTGCCATCAGGTCGACAGACAATGAGCAGTTCTTC. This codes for CAIRSTDNEQFF.

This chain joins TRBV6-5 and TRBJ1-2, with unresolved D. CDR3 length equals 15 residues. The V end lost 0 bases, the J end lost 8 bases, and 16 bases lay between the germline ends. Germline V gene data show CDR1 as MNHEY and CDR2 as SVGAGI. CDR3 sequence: CASSYSSKGGGGYTF. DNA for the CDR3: TGTGCCAGCAGTTACTCTTCGAAGGGAGGAGGAGGCTACACCTTC.

CDR3 residues: CASSLDGPKLFF. DNA for the CDR3: TGTGCCAGCAGCTTAGATGGCCCAAAACTGTTTTTT. This chain joins TRBV7-9 and TRBJ1-4; no reliable D call. Germline V CDR1 and CDR2: SEHNR, FQNEAQ (reference sequence). V lost 1 base, J lost 10 bases, and 7 bases lay in between. CDR3 size: 12 residues. Supplemented by reference TRBV7-9 and TRBJ1-4, the full variable domain reads DTGVSQNPRHKITKRGQNVTFRCDPISEHNRLYWYRQTLGQGPEFLTYFQNEAQLEKSRLLSDRFSAERPKGSFSTLEIQRTEQGDSAMYLCASSLDGPKLFFGSGTQLSVL.

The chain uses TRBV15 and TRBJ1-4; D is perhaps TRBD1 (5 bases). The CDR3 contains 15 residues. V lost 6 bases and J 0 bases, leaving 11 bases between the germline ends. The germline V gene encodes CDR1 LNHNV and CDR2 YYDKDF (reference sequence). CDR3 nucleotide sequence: TGTGCCACCAGTTATCGGGGGGCAACTAATGAAAAACTGTTTTTT. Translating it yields CATSYRGATNEKLFF.

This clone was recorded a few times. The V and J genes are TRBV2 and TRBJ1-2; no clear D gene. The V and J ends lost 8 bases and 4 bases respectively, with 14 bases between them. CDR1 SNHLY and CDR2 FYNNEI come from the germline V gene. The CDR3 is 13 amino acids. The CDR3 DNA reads TGTGCCAGCCTCGGGATAGGGTTCTATGGCTACACCTTC. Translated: CASLGIGFYGYTF.

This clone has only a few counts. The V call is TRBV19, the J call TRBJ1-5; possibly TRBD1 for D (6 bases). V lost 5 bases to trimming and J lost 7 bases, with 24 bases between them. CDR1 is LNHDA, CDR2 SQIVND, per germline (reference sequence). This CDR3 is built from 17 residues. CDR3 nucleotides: TGTGCCAGTAGTGTCCTAACGGGCAGGGGACAAACCCAGCCCCAGCATTTT. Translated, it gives CASSVLTGRGQTQPQHF. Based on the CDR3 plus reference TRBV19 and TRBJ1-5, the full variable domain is DGGITQSPKYLFRKEGQNVTLSCEQNLNHDAMYWYRQDPGQGLRLIYYSQIVNDFQKGDIAEGYSVSREKKESFPLTVTSAQKNPTAFYLCASSVLTGRGQTQPQHFGDGTRLSIL.

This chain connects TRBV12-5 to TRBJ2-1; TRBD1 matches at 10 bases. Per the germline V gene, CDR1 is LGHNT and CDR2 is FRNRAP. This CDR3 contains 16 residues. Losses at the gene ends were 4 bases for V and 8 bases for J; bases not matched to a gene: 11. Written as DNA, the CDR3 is TGTGCTAGTGGTTGGGATACGGGACAGGGGATCGATGAGCAGTTCTTC. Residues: CASGWDTGQGIDEQFF. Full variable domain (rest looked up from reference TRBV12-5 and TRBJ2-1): DARVTQTPRHKVTEMGQEVTMRCQPILGHNTVFWYRQTMMQGLELLAYFRNRAPLDDSGMPKDRFSAEMPDATLATLKIQPSEPRDSAVYFCASGWDTGQGIDEQFFGPGTRLTVL.